Below are 2 T cell receptor beta chains sequenced from a single sample in a study of identical twins. One entry per CDR3 protein results from TCRdb running MiXCR on the 5' RACE reads. The sample gives 1.5 million or so distinct CDR3 sequences, more than 30% of which show up once; 0.27% is in the top ten. Sequenced: cord blood. Every receptor here comes from a newborn girl in good health.

This clonotype was counted a few times. V usage is TRBV15 and J usage is TRBJ2-5; TRBD1 is a possible D gene (6 bases). With 0 bases removed from V and 5 bases from J, the gap between germline ends came to 13 bases. CDR1 is LNHNV, CDR2 YYDKDF, per germline (reference sequence). The CDR3 sequence is 15 residues long. DNA of the CDR3: TGTGCCACCAGCAGAGATCTTACAGGGTCGGAGACCCAGTACTTC. The encoded protein is CATSRDLTGSETQYF.

The rearrangement uses TRBV2 and TRBJ2-1, with D unclear. V gave up 2 bases and J gave up 8 bases, with 4 bases separating them. Germline V CDR1 and CDR2: SNHLY, FYNNEI. The CDR3 covers 11 residues. CDR3 bases: TGTGCCAGCAGTGAACTATATGAGCAGTTCTTC. Its protein product is CASSELYEQFF. The entire variable domain, with the rest obtained from reference TRBV2 and TRBJ2-1, is as follows: EPEVTQTPSHQVTQMGQEVILRCVPISNHLYFYWYRQILGQKVEFLVSFYNNEISEKSEIFDDQFSVERPDGSNFTLKIRSTKLEDSAMYFCASSELYEQFFGPGTRLTVL.